Listed below are T cell receptor beta chains from one sample, sequenced in a study of shared clonotypes between healthy human individuals. Libraries were prepared by immunoSEQ multiplex PCR; TCRdb keeps only in-frame clonotypes and omits some of them. Among 2 million to 2.5 million clones, about 94% were seen once, and the ten largest hold 1.1%. Input material: naive CD8+ T cells sorted from blood. These receptors were collected from a man younger than 30 in good health. CDR3s include the opening cysteine and the closing phenylalanine or tryptophan.

J | V | CDR3
TRBJ2-5 | TRBV29-1 | CSVVTIQETQYF
TRBJ1-1 | TRBV27 | CASSEQGATEAFF
TRBJ2-5 | TRBV7-9 | CASSPRDRGPTETQYF
TRBJ1-2 | TRBV9 | CASSVDPVNYGYTF
TRBJ2-7 | TRBV6-1 | CASSDPTGLTYEQYF
TRBJ2-1 | TRBV19 | CASNTGGSSYNEQFF
TRBJ2-3 | TRBV5-1 | CASRAGNQPPTDTQYF
TRBJ1-1 | TRBV11-2 | CASSLGQGWMNTEAFF
TRBJ2-1 | TRBV6-5 | CASSYDGSGYNEQFF
TRBJ2-3 | TRBV10-1 | CASSDTSGLLTDTQYF
TRBJ2-1 | TRBV18 | CASSPPGGGNNEQFF
TRBJ2-7 | TRBV11-2 | CASSLDPVYEQYF
TRBJ2-7 | TRBV7-9 | CASSFNHEQYF
TRBJ2-7 | TRBV5-6 | CVSSLGQGPIDPYEQYF
TRBJ1-4 | TRBV15 | CATSRESGVRSEKLFF
TRBJ2-1 | TRBV19 | CASSAQSGNPYNEQFF
TRBJ1-1 | TRBV9 | CASSAVGGHRADTEAFF
TRBJ2-1 | TRBV28 | CASRVGVEQFF
TRBJ1-5 | TRBV9 | CASSGLGSYEPQHF
TRBJ2-7 | TRBV7-9 | CASSPISGLFYEQYF
TRBJ2-1 | TRBV19 | CASSKASEGTGNEQFF
TRBJ2-7 | TRBV27 | CASSALGTGIYEQYF
TRBJ2-7 | TRBV27 | CASSPRTSGDEQYF
TRBJ1-5 | TRBV7-8 | CASSLEQGGSYMGGPQHF
TRBJ2-7 | TRBV6-5 | CASSYSTESAEQYF
TRBJ1-4 | TRBV7-9 | CASSPKGLEGEKLFF
TRBJ1-5 | TRBV10-3 | CAISEATGGFQPQHF
TRBJ1-5 | TRBV2 | CASGDSLNQPQHF
TRBJ2-7 | TRBV7-9 | CASSSSGTSGYEQYF
TRBJ2-7 | TRBV5-1 | CASSIPPYEQYF
TRBJ2-3 | TRBV5-1 | CASSLTGTSTDTQYF
TRBJ2-5 | TRBV12-1 | CASSFCPSGGALTGETQYF
TRBJ2-3 | TRBV15 | CATSRVPSGGLTDTQYF
TRBJ1-2 | TRBV7-2 | CASSLGGGVSGYTF
TRBJ1-2 | TRBV9 | CASTLEGYGYTF
TRBJ2-3 | TRBV5-4 | CASSKQTDTQYF
TRBJ2-7 | TRBV10-2 | CASSITENSYEQYF
TRBJ1-4 | TRBV30 | CAWSPGTGVENEKLFF
TRBJ1-6 | TRBV27 | CASSLSLGTTLHF
TRBJ2-7 | TRBV11-2 | CASSPPGAGTGDEQYF
TRBJ1-2 | TRBV7-9 | CASSLDWGNYGYTF
TRBJ2-4 | TRBV6-1 | CASSAPGLAGGPAEDIQYF
TRBJ2-7 | TRBV5-4 | CASSADSSEQYF
TRBJ1-5 | TRBV27 | CASSLRASNQPQHF
TRBJ2-3 | TRBV7-9 | CASSHGGAGGTDTQYF
TRBJ1-5 | TRBV4-1 | CASSQTVGGDQPQHF